The clone carrying this T cell receptor beta chain was counted only a few times. The sample is drawn from a study of T cells in Graves' hyperthyroidism and ophthalmopathy. There were TCR beta CDR3 regions amplified from RNA transcripts. Initially, a first-round RT-PCR of the TCR CDR3 employed the HTBI primer set. In TCRdb, the multiplex PCR reads were re-called with MiXCR into one record per CDR3 protein. The sample shows a few hundred thousand distinct CDR3 sequences, roughly 21% of them seen only once. This CDR3 is 17 amino acids long. Germline trimming cut 1 base from V and 6 bases from J; bases unmatched to any gene: 12. Per germline, CDR1 SGHRS and CDR2 YFSETQ. Isolation of PBMCs was performed on around 9.7 ml fresh peripheral blood.

The J gene is TRBJ2-4, the V gene TRBV5-1; 8 nucleotides match TRBD2. Sequenced material: blood. The clonotype comes from a woman aged 50 to 65 with Graves' hyperthyroidism. The CDR3 DNA sequence: TGCGCCAGCAGCTTGCGGGGGGGCCATGTCGTGGGAAACATTCAGTACTTC. It yields the protein CASSLRGGHVVGNIQYF.